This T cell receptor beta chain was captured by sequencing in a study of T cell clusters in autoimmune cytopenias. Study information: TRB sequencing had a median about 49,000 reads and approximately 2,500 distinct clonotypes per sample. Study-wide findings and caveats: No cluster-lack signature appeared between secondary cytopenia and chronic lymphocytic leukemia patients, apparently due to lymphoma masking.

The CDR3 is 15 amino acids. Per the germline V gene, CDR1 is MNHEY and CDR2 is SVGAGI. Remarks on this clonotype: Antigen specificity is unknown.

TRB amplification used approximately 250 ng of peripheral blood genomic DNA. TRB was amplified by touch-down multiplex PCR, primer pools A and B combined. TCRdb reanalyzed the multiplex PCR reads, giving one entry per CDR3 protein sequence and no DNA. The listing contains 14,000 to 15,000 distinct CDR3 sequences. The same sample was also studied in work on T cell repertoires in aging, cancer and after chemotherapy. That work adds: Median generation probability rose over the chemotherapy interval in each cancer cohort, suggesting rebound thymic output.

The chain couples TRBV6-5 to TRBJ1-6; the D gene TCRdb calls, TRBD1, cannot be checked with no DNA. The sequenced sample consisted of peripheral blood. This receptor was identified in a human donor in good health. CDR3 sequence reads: CASSYLRQGYSPLHF.